This TCR beta chain was observed in a study of T cell repertoires in cytomegalovirus infection. Looking at the study overall: Based on public TCR beta signatures, there were indications of CMV infection and of a matching HLA type.

The CDR3 has 17 residues. With 4 bases removed from V and 0 bases from J, the gap between germline ends came to 13 bases. In germline, CDR1 is SGHTA, CDR2 FQGNSA. This clonotype showed up many times. Its antigen is undetermined. Study outcomes and limitations: Totalled public TCR beta family frequency picked out people who carried CMV plus the relevant HLA. It was HLA-C-restricted CMV-specific TCR beta clonotypes that dominated the response ex vivo.

Using its own MiXCR run on the reads, TCRdb lists one record per CDR3 protein. This table holds around 230,000 distinct CDR3 sequences, approximately 7% found once. The sequence was obtained from a human donor in good health (CMV status not recorded). Some clones in this sample may be carry-over from other donors' samples. The chain joins TRBV7-2 to TRBJ1-6, with unresolved D. The sample consisted of PBMCs. The CDR3 region has the DNA TGTGCCAGCAGCTCCCCGGCAGGAAGCTCCTATAATTCACCCCTCCACTTT. It encodes CASSSPAGSSYNSPLHF. The whole variable domain, filled in from reference TRBV7-2 and TRBJ1-6, reads GAGVSQSPSNKVTEKGKDVELRCDPISGHTALYWYRQSLGQGLEFLIYFQGNSAPDKSGLPSDRFSAERTGGSVSTLTIQRTQQEDSAVYLCASSSPAGSSYNSPLHFGNGTRLTVT.